This TCR beta chain was profiled in a study of cytomegalovirus exposure and HLA in healthy donors (TCRdb year 2017). Regarding the study in general: In an earlier analysis of under 750 of the donors, approximately 300 Gb of sequence data and approximately 120 million unique TCR beta sequences from roughly 190 million T cells were reported. Typing coverage varied by locus: roughly 620-630 donors for A, B, C, DRB1 and DQB1; about 520 for DQA1; approximately 610 for DPA1; 450 to 480 for DPB1. The study profiled the T cell repertoires of 666 subjects by immunosequencing and related them to cytomegalovirus serostatus. A later genetic analysis used genome-wide SNP genotypes for about three fifths of the 666 donors, treating that subset as a discovery cohort. In the later analysis, no new phenotypic data were used to find candidate immune exposures; instead, reliance was placed on TCR beta sequences and their occurrence across donors. On average, 235,054 unique TCR beta nucleotide sequences were sequenced per donor among 350 to 400 genotyped donors of the cohort, with roughly 18% of those sequences being non-productive. In addition to the first cohort of 666 subjects, a separate validation cohort of 120 different subjects was used. All discovery cohort repertoires had been generated on a single sequencing platform. HLA typing included class I and class II loci at four-digit resolution. A later analysis re-examined previously published TCR beta repertoires from more than 600 donors and added high-resolution HLA genotyping to investigate patterns of TCR occurrence. An early release covering just under 650 HLA-typed donors comprised approximately 290 gigabases of sequencing data and tens of millions of unique TCR sequences. To predict cytomegalovirus infection status, the study combined high-throughput TCR immunosequencing, statistical association of individual TCRs with disease status, and machine learning. The study aimed to test whether signatures of past pathogen exposure could be identified by cataloging public T cell receptors. An earlier analysis of some 600 of the donors applied high-throughput TCR beta sequencing to assess whether each TCR beta V gene segment acted as functional or pseudogenic. The genetic ancestry cluster associated with self-reported Caucasian donors included approximately 85% of the roughly 400 genotyped donors. Four or five DR-DQ haplotypes were handled as single units for association and clustering because linkage in the cohort was strong. Alongside the repertoire data, information on donor age, sex, ethnicity and CMV serostatus was compiled.

What the study reported, not specific to this receptor: In a later genetic analysis, a missense DCLRE1C variant was associated with V-gene and J-gene trimming of TCR beta chains, and the association was replicated in an independent cohort. CMV serostatus was the only immune exposure information available for the cohort. Roughly uniform sequencing depth across donors was assumed in presence/absence analyses, although this assumption may not hold. Because some donors lacked HLA typing at each locus, the association tests relied only on the typed subset. In a later analysis, the rate of TCR association differed among HLA loci, with DRB1 alleles having the most associated TCRs and HLA-C alleles having the fewest. A cluster of highly shared sequence variants was judged likely to represent a technical artifact of the sequencing pipeline. In both the original and validation cohorts, the classifier was reported to diagnose cytomegalovirus status with high specificity and sensitivity. A later analysis reported that several top co-occurrence clusters appeared linked to parvovirus B19, influenza, CMV and Epstein-Barr virus. Compared with the approximately 600-donor mean, donors in an Asian-associated ancestry cluster had fewer N-insertions in productive TCRs, according to a later genetic analysis. In a later analysis, most CMV-associated TCR beta chains were found to appear HLA-restricted, with HLA associations seemingly driven largely by CMV exposure. In vitro tests confirmed that three of the cytomegalovirus-associated TCR beta chains recognize cytomegalovirus antigens. Over 15 rarely observed V segments, including chromosome 9 orphons, were excluded from the earlier analysis of about 500 of the donors because counts were too low. In an earlier analysis of about 600 of the donors, most TCR beta V segments appeared in productive rearrangements about 90% or about 30% of the time, broadly matching IMGT annotations. Most TCR sequences were observed very rarely across donors, whereas some public TCRs were present in many individuals. The study gave a list of under 200 TCR beta chains associated with cytomegalovirus. At a false discovery rate of 0.05, a later analysis linked under 20,000 TCR beta sequences to specific HLA alleles. The cohort was sequenced for TCR beta chains only, and without alpha or paired-chain data the features that could be detected were limited. The authors suggested that the approach could potentially be generalized to other disease states and immunological phenotypes. Assigning TCR associations to individual alleles was difficult when HLA alleles, especially DR and DQ, strongly co-occurred. A further reported finding was that TCR beta sequences accurately predicted the HLA-A and HLA-B alleles for most subjects in the first cohort. A later analysis found that HLA-associated TCR beta chains were more clonally expanded and had lower generation probabilities than equally common non-associated chains. Correlated functional status among segregating V segments might be attributable to linkage disequilibrium, but an unknown experimental factor could not be ruled out.

A note on this clone: It has no known antigen specificity. No base quality information exists; no much larger clone differs at one position. This sample also contains other DNA sequences that code for the same CDR3.

The method behind the library was the immunoSEQ multiplex PCR assay. The multiplex PCR relied on a mix of 60 forward primers for TCR Vbeta segments and 13 reverse primers for TCR Jbeta segments. The CDR3 region of rearranged TCR beta genes was amplified from genomic DNA with a multiplex PCR assay. On the Illumina HiSeq System, the amplified TCR beta libraries were sequenced as 87-base-pair reads. On the study's bioinformatics: A later analysis counted tens of millions of unique TCR beta chains across the 666 repertoires, and roughly 10 million of these chains were shared by at least two donors. A nearest-neighbor algorithm error-corrected the raw reads and collapsed the reads into unique sequences, merging closely related sequences to remove PCR and sequencing errors. To assign V, D and J gene segments, CDR3 sequences were aligned to IMGT reference sequences. Each retained sequence needed at least a six-nucleotide match to both a V gene segment and a J gene segment. A rearrangement was called productive if the CDR3 had no stop codons and remained in frame with V and J, and every other rearrangement was called non-productive. CDR3 was defined according to IMGT convention as the region running from the second conserved V-encoded cysteine to the conserved J-encoded phenylalanine. Sequences without an unambiguous match to a single V gene segment were excluded from the earlier analysis of approximately 560 of the donors. An earlier analysis of roughly 590 of the donors called V segments functional above 56.7% productive rearrangements and segregating when the between-donor standard deviation exceeded 5%. To diagnose cytomegalovirus status from the catalog of TCR beta chain sequences, a statistical classification framework was built. In a later analysis, V and J genes were assigned by comparing TCR nucleotide sequences against IMGT/GENE-DB human TR gene sequences. In a later analysis, CDR3 sequences and most-parsimonious VDJ recombination scenarios were assigned using the TCRdist pipeline. In a later analysis, every TCR beta chain was defined by the combination of its CDR3 amino acid sequence and its V-gene family, and reads without a unique V-gene family were dropped. To address suspected cross-contamination and a sequencing artifact, a later analysis removed around 590 highly shared, low-generation-probability nucleotide sequences. In a later analysis, a clonal expansion index was calculated for each public chain from normalized within-repertoire ranks of inferred template counts. In a later analysis, generation probabilities were computed with a VDJ recombination model fitted to out-of-frame rearrangements, and the resulting probabilities were checked against IGoR. A later analysis scored TCR-TCR, TCR-HLA and TCR-CMV co-occurrence with hypergeometric tests, applying a repertoire-size bias correction to TCR pairs. In a later analysis, false discovery rates were estimated by permuting HLA or CMV assignments 20 times. In a later analysis, co-occurring TCRs were grouped with DBSCAN, and TCRdist sequence similarity was added when clustering was performed within HLA-allele-positive subsets. Repertoires with fewer than 30,000 or more than 120,000 public chains were left out of co-occurrence clustering, as were five repertoires with anomalous nucleotide sharing. The source is immuneACCESS, and TCRdb retained only in-frame sequences with V and J called. Part of the clones is not carried over; for the studies checked, unresolved V genes explain less than half of this, and the remainder is unexplained. V, J and clone size reflect that table, while D and trimming were determined from the DNA. Here the sample has approximately 170,000 clones; over 70% occur a single time. The top ten clones comprise about 1.6% of the sample.

The cohort comprised around 700 healthy bone marrow donors. All cohort members were sampled while nominally healthy, although unrecorded immune exposures were likely present. The donor was CMV seronegative and belonged to the group of under 400 seronegative cohort members. Every donor gave a peripheral blood sample, and the peripheral blood mononuclear cells from that sample were used for TCR beta sequencing. Genomic DNA extraction from the blood cell samples was performed with the Qiagen DNeasy Blood Extraction Kit. This receptor was taken from a woman between 18 and 29 years old in good health and CMV-seronegative. Sequenced material: PBMCs.

The CDR3: CATSRDRGYEQYF. The DNA sequence is TGTGCCACCAGCAGAGACAGGGGTTACGAGCAGTACTTC. The sequence joins TRBV15 to TRBJ2-7, and TRBD1 may be the D gene, going by 6 matching bases. V is shortened by 0 bases, J by 4 bases, and the region joining them spans 7 bases. The germline V gene encodes CDR1 LNHNV and CDR2 YYDKDF (reference sequence). From its cysteine to its phenylalanine, the CDR3 spans 13 amino acids. Only the CDR3 DNA stays, 39 bases, in frame from base 1.